This T cell receptor (beta chain) is from a study of shared clonotypes between healthy human individuals (dated by TCRdb to about 2020). For context, the study as a whole: The cohort comprised a couple of women and three men aged 18 to 49 years. Different laboratories and diverse techniques were used to prepare libraries and sequence TCR repertoires, to increase sequencing depth and limit assay-specific biases. Blood TCR repertoires of about 5 healthy adults were deeply sequenced to estimate repertoire size and the extent of clonotype sharing between individuals. For each donor, three plates each were used for CD4 naive and CD4 memory, two plates were used for CD8 naive, and one plate was used for CD8 memory. Between about 0.85 and 10 billion PBMCs per donor were obtained by leukapheresis.

The CDR1 and CDR2 encoded by the germline V gene are SGHRS and YFSETQ. Trimming takes 0 bases from V and 2 bases from J, and the germline ends sit 16 bases apart. The CDR3 sequence holds 17 residues, the cysteine and phenylalanine included. Left in the record is the CDR3 DNA by itself, 51 bases read in frame from the first base. Using the deep immunoSEQ assay, multiplex PCR amplified TCR CDR3 regions from genomic DNA. For each cell subset, the extracted genomic DNA was distributed evenly across all wells of several immunoSEQ 96-well plates, and each plate served as one replicate. For sorted subsets, about 0.2 ug genomic DNA, equal to tens of thousands of T cell genomes, was loaded into each replicate PCR. The purified libraries were quantified using a Qubit 3.0 fluorometer, sized with a Bioanalyzer 2100, and then quantified again using the KAPA Library Quantification kit. A separate single-read 150-cycle Illumina NextSeq 550 flow cell was used to sequence each immunoSEQ 96-well plate. On the authors' methods: The immunoSEQ output contained only junctional sequences without quality scores, so filtering could not match that applied to full-length reads. To assign V/J genes and CDR3, sequences were annotated using PyIR, a Python wrapper for IgBLAST v1.9, with IMGT germline references. Reads were filtered out if the reads had weak V/J assignments (E-value above 1e-6), no CDR3, stop codons, out-of-frame junctions, or ambiguous translated residues. V3J clonotypes were defined as sequences sharing an identical inferred V gene, J gene, and CDR3 amino acid sequence. The percentage overlap between two repertoires was calculated by dividing the number of shared unique clonotypes by the size of the smaller repertoire. Richness of each repertoire was evaluated using RTK rarefaction, the Chao1 estimator, and Recon v2.1 estimates of unobserved clonotypes. Generation probabilities for all TCRbeta clonotypes obtained by the gDNA method from four donors were computed using OLGA. TCRdb obtained this table from immuneACCESS and retained in-frame rearrangements with V and J assigned. These tables miss some clones; where compared with another copy, unresolved V genes account for less than half of the shortfall, and the remainder is unexplained. Clone size and the V and J calls come from that table; the DNA yielded D and trimming. The sample yields 1.6 million or so clones; approximately 98.5% were counted once. The top ten hold 0.36% of the sample.

The donors were healthy, HIV-negative adults who had no recently reported acute infections or vaccinations. Every donor was a Caucasian adult living in Nashville, Tennessee, USA. CD4+ T cells were enriched by magnetic negative selection; naive cells were then positively selected on CD45RA, and the negative fraction formed the memory subset. Blood was collected by leukapheresis, and PBMCs were isolated by Ficoll-Histopaque density gradient centrifugation and then cryopreserved in liquid nitrogen vapor phase. Analytical flow cytometry was used to check the purity and quantity of each magnetically sorted T cell population. Each sorted fraction had its genomic DNA isolated and then quantified by UV absorbance on a Nanodrop 2000c. As regards this clone: No cognate antigen has been identified for it. Base qualities are missing; no much larger clone stands one base away.

Summary of the overall study and its limitations: Based on pairwise subsampling, the degree of clonotype sharing among donors was expected to be affected by sequencing depth. Only blood was sampled, and tissue TCR repertoires likely differ from those in blood. Compared with non-shared clonotypes, the clonotypes found in all four sorted-subset donors had higher generation probabilities. Because the study included only a small number of donors, the genetic and exposure-history diversity represented was limited. Even with the large sequencing depth, rarefaction of the sorted-subset datasets indicated that sequencing was incomplete. Naive subsets generally had larger estimated clonotype richness than memory subsets did. Across a few donors, roughly 5% of naive CD4, 3.5% of naive CD8, around 2.5% of memory CD4, and around 0.4% of memory CD8 clonotypes were shared.

The V gene is TRBV5-1 and the J gene is TRBJ2-3, with the D segment identity uncertain. The origin of this receptor is a young man in good health. The sample was naive CD4+ T cells sorted from blood. The sample's cell subset or site label is to be understood as: CD45RA+ positively selected. The CDR3 here reads CASSLEFGGSLTDTQYF. The sequence in DNA is TGCGCCAGCAGCTTGGAGTTTGGTGGCTCCCTCACAGATACGCAGTATTTT.